This T cell receptor beta chain appears in the sequencing data of a study of shared clonotypes between healthy human individuals. Study at large: A donor's plate count was three for CD4 naive and three for CD4 memory; CD8 naive had two and CD8 memory one.

Terminally differentiated effector memory CD45RA+ cells were excluded by CCR7 positive selection of CD45RO-negative cells. This CDR3 has 14 residues. Trimming cost V 0 bases and J 7 bases, with 13 bases left between them. Per the germline V gene, CDR1 is MNHNS and CDR2 is SASEGT. Study findings and constraints: Sampling covered blood only; tissue repertoires likely differ.

Sorted-subset replicate PCR reactions were performed with roughly 200 ng DNA, corresponding to tens of thousands of T cell genomes. Sequenced by immunoSEQ multiplex PCR; TCRdb stores in-frame clones only, minus some. The repertoire consists of 2 million to 2.5 million clones, with just under 95% occurring once and the leading ten covering about 1.1%. To note about this clone: The antigen is not known.

The sequence came from a young man in good health. The chain links TRBV6-1 to TRBJ2-7; D is perhaps TRBD2 (6 bases). The sample comprised naive CD8+ T cells sorted from blood. The CDR3 sequence: CASSEAGLTAEQYF. CDR3 in DNA: TGTGCCAGCAGTGAAGCGGGACTCACGGCTGAGCAGTACTTC.